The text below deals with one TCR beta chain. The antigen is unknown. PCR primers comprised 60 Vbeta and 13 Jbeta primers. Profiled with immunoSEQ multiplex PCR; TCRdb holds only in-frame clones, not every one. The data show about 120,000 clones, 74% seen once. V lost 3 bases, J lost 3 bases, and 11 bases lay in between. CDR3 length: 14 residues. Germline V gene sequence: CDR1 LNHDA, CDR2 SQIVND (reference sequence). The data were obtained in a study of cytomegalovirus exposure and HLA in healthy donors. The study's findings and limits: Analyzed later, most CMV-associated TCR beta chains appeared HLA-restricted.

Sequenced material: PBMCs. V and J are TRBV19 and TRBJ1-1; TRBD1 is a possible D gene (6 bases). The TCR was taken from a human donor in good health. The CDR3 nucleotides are TGTGCCAGTAGTATCAGGGGAGGGGACACTGAAGCTTTCTTT. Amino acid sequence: CASSIRGGDTEAFF.